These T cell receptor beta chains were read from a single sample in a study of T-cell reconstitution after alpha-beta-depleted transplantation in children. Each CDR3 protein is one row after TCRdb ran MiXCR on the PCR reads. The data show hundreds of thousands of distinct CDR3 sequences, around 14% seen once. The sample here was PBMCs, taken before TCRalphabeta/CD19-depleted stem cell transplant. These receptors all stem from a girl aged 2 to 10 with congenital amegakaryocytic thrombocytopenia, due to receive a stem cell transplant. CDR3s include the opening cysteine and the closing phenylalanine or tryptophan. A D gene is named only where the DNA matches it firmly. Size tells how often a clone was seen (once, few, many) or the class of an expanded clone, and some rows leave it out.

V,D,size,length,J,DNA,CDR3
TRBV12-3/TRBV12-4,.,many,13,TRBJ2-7,TGTGCCAGCAGTTTATTATCGCGAGGTCAGCAGTACTTC,CASSLLSRGQQYF
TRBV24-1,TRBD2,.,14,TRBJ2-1,TGTGCCACCAGGTTTAGCGGGAGGGGCGGTGAGCAGTTCTTC,CATRFSGRGGEQFF
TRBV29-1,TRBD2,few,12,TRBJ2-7,TGCAGCGTTGGGCTAGCGGTTTCCGAGCAGTACTTC,CSVGLAVSEQYF
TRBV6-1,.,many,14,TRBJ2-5,TGTGCCAGCAGTGGAAGAATACTACAAGAGACCCAGTACTTC,CASSGRILQETQYF
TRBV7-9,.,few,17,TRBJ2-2,TGTGCCAGCAGCTTTCCAGGGGGGAGTTCCAACACCGGGGAGCTGTTTTTT,CASSFPGGSSNTGELFF
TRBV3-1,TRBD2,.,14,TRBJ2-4,TGTGCCAGCAGCCAAACTAGCGGGGGAAACATTCAGTACTTC,CASSQTSGGNIQYF
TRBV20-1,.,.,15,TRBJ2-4,TGCAGTGCTAGAACGGAGCCTTCGGCCAAAAACATTCAGTACTTC,CSARTEPSAKNIQYF
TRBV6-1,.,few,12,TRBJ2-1,TGTGCCAGCAACCACCTTTTCGATGAGCAGTTCTTC,CASNHLFDEQFF
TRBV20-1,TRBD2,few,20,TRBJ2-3,TGCAGTGCTCGAAAAAACCGGGTAGCGGGAGGCAACAGTAGGACAGATACGCAGTATTTT,CSARKNRVAGGNSRTDTQYF
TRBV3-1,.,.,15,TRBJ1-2,TGTGCCAGCAGCCAAGATTTCTCTAGGTCCTATGGCGACCCCTTC,CASSQDFSRSYGDPF
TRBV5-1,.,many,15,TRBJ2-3,TGCGCCAGCAGCCCCCTAGGATCGGGCACAGATACGCAGTATTTT,CASSPLGSGTDTQYF
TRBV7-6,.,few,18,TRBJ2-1,TGTGCCAGCAGCTTAACGGGAATAGCGGAAAGCTCCTACAATGAGCAGTTCTTC,CASSLTGIAESSYNEQFF
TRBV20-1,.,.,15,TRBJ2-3,TGCAGTGCTAGAGATATCGGGCGGAACACAGATACGCAGTATTTT,CSARDIGRNTDTQYF
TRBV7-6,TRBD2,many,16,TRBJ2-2,TGTGCCAGCAGCCAGACTAGCGGGAGAGGTACCGGGGAGCTGTTTTTT,CASSQTSGRGTGELFF
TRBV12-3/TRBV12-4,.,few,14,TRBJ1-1,TGTGCCAGCAGTTTAGCGCACAGAGACACTGAAGCTTTCTTT,CASSLAHRDTEAFF
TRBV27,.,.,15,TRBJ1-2,TGTGCCAGCAGTTTGTCTTCCGCGCGGACTTATGGCTACACCTTC,CASSLSSARTYGYTF
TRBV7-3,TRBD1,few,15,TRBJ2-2,TGTGCCAGCAGCTTGACAGGGTCGGACACCGGGGAGCTGTTTTTT,CASSLTGSDTGELFF
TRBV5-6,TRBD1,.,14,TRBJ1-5,TGTGCCAGCAGCGTCGGGACAGGAAATCAGCCCCAGCATTTT,CASSVGTGNQPQHF
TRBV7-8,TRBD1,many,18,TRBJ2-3,TGTGCCAGCAGCTTGACCGGGACAGAGTCCTCTAGCACAGATACGCAGTATTTT,CASSLTGTESSSTDTQYF
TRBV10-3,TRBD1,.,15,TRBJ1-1,TGTGCCATCAGTGAGAGGGGGACAGGGAACACTGAAGCTTTCTTT,CAISERGTGNTEAFF
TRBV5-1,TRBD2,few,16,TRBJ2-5,TGCGCCAGCAGCTCCCCCCAGCGGGAGTTTATAGAGACCCAGTACTTC,CASSSPQREFIETQYF
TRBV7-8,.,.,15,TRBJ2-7,TGTGCCAGCAGCTGGAGGGGGATATTCCCCTACGAGCAGTACTTC,CASSWRGIFPYEQYF
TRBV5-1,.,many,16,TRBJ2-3,TGCGCCAGCAGCTGGGAATCTAGTGCTAGCACAGATACGCAGTATTTT,CASSWESSASTDTQYF
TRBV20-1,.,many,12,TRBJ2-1,TGCAGTGGGTCCAGAATTTACAATGAGCAGTTCTTC,CSGSRIYNEQFF
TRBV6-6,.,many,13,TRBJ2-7,TGTGCCAGCAGGCGGGACAGAACCTACGAGCAGTACTTC,CASRRDRTYEQYF
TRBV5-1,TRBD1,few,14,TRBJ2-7,TGCGCCAGCAGCTGGACAGGGCCCCCGTACGAGCAGTACTTC,CASSWTGPPYEQYF
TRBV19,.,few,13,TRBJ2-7,TGTGCCAGTAATGCTAGGGGGACCTACGAGCAGTACTTC,CASNARGTYEQYF
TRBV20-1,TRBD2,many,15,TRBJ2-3,TGCAGTGCTACTAGCGGAACCGGTAGCACAGATACGCAGTATTTT,CSATSGTGSTDTQYF
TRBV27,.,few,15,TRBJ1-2,TGTGCCAGCAGTTTATCGCGGCAGGGAAGGTATGGCTACACCTTC,CASSLSRQGRYGYTF
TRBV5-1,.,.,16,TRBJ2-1,TGCGCCAGCAGCTTGGGTAGTCTAGCAGCCTACAATGAGCAGTTCTTC,CASSLGSLAAYNEQFF
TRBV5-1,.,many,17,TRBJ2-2,TGCGCCAGCAGCTTAACTGGGTCAGGGGATCAGACCGGGGAGCTGTTTTTT,CASSLTGSGDQTGELFF
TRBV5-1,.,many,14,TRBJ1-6,TGCGCCAGCAGCTTGCAGAACCATAATTCACCCCTCCACTTT,CASSLQNHNSPLHF
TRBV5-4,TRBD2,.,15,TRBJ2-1,TGTGCCAGCAGCTTGGCAACTAGCGGGCCTTGGGAGCAGTTCTTC,CASSLATSGPWEQFF
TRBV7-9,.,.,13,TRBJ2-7,TGTGCCAGCAGCTTAGCGACCTTGCGCGAGCAGTACTTC,CASSLATLREQYF
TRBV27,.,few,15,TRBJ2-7,TGTGCCAGCAGTTTAATCGGCGGGATTTCCTACGAGCAGTACTTC,CASSLIGGISYEQYF
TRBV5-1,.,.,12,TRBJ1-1,TGCGCCAGCAGCTTGGAAAACAGAGAAGCTTTCTTT,CASSLENREAFF
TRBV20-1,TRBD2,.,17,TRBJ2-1,TGCTGTGCCGAACTTCCGGGACTAGCGGGAGTCTCGAATGAGCAGTTCTTC,CCAELPGLAGVSNEQFF
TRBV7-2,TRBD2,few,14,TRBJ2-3,TGTGCCAGCAGCCCATTAACTAGCGCAGATACGCAGTATTTT,CASSPLTSADTQYF
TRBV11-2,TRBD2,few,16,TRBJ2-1,TGTGCCAGCTCCGGGCTGGGGGGGAGATCCCACAATGAGCAGTTCTTC,CASSGLGGRSHNEQFF
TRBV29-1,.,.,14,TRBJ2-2,TGCAGCGTTGCCAGGGTGGGGAACACCGGGGAGCTGTTTTTT,CSVARVGNTGELFF
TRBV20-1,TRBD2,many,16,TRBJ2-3,TGCAGTGCTGGGAAGCTAGCGGGAGGGCCTAAGGTCCCGCAGTATTTT,CSAGKLAGGPKVPQYF
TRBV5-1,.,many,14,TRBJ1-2,TGCGCCAGCAGCCAGACCAAACCCAACTATGGCTACACCTTC,CASSQTKPNYGYTF
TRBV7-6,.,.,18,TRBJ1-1,TGTGCCAGCAGCATGGGGCTACGGGACCCACAATCACGCGGTGAAGCTTTCTTT,CASSMGLRDPQSRGEAFF
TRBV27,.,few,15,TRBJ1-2,TGTGCCAGCAGTTCCCTTCGACAGACCAACTATGGCTACACCTTC,CASSSLRQTNYGYTF
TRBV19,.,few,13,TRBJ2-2,TGTGCCAGTAGTGAGGGTGACGGACGGGAGCTGTTTTTT,CASSEGDGRELFF
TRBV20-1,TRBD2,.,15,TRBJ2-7,TGCAGTGCAACCCGGACGGCGGGAGGGCCTTACGAGCAGTACTTC,CSATRTAGGPYEQYF
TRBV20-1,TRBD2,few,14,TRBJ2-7,TGCAGTGTTATACTAGCGGGCAGCTCCTACGAGCAGTACTTC,CSVILAGSSYEQYF
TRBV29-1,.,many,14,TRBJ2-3,TGCAGCGTTGTATCCGGGAAGGGCACAGATACGCAGTATTTT,CSVVSGKGTDTQYF
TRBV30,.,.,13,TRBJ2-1,TGTGCCTGGAGTCCGGACCCCTACAATGAGCAGTTCTTC,CAWSPDPYNEQFF
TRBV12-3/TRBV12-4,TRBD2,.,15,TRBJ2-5,TGTGCTACCCAAGAGACTAGGGGAGGGGCGGAGACCCAGTACTTC,CATQETRGGAETQYF
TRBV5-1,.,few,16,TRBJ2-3,TGCGCCAGCAGTCCGAACACCAGAGCGTCCACAGATACGCAGTATTTT,CASSPNTRASTDTQYF